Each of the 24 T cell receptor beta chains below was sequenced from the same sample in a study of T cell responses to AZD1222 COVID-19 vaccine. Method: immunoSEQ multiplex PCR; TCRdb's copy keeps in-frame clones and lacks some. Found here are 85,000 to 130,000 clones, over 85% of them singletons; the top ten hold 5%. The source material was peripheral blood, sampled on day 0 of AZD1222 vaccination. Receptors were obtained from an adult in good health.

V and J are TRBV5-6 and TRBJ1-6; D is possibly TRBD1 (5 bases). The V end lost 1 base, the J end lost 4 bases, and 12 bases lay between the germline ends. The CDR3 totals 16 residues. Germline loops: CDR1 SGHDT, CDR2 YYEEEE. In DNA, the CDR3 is TGTGCCAGCAGCTTGTGGAGGGGCCTTTATAATTCACCCCTCCACTTT. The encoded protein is CASSLWRGLYNSPLHF.

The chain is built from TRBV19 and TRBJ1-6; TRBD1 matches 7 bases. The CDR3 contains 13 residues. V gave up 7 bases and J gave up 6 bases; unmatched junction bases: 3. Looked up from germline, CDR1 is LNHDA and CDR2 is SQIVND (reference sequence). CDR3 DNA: TGTGCCAGTAACAGGGACAGTAATTCACCCCTCCACTTT. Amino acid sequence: CASNRDSNSPLHF. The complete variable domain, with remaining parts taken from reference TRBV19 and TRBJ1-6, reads DGGITQSPKYLFRKEGQNVTLSCEQNLNHDAMYWYRQDPGQGLRLIYYSQIVNDFQKGDIAEGYSVSREKKESFPLTVTSAQKNPTAFYLCASNRDSNSPLHFGNGTRLTVT.

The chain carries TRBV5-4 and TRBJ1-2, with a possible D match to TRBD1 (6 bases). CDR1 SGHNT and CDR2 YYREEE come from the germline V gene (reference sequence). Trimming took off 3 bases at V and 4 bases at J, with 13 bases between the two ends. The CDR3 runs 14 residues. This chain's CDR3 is CASSSDRSPYGYTF. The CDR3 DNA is TGTGCCAGCAGCTCAGACAGGAGCCCCTATGGCTACACCTTC. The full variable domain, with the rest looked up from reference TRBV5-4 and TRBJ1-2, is ETGVTQSPTHLIKTRGQQVTLRCSSQSGHNTVSWYQQALGQGPQFIFQYYREEENGRGNFPPRFSGLQFPNYSSELNVNALELDDSALYLCASSSDRSPYGYTFGSGTRLTVV.

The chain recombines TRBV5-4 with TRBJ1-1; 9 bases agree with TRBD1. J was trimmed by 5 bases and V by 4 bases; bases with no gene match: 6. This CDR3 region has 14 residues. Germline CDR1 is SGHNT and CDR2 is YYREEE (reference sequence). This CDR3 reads CASSPGQGKTEAFF. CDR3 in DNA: TGTGCCAGCAGCCCAGGACAGGGGAAGACTGAAGCTTTCTTT.

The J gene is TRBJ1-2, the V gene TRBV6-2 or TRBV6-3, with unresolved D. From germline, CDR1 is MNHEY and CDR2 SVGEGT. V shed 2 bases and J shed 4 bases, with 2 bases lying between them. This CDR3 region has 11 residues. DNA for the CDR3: TGTGCCAGCAGTTACATCTATGGCTACACCTTC. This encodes CASSYIYGYTF.

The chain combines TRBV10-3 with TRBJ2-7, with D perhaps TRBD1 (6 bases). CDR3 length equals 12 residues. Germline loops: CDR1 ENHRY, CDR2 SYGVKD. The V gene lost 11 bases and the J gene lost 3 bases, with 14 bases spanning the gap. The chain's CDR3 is CASAGESYEQYF. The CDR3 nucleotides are TGTGCCTCCGCAGGGGAGAGCTACGAGCAGTACTTC.

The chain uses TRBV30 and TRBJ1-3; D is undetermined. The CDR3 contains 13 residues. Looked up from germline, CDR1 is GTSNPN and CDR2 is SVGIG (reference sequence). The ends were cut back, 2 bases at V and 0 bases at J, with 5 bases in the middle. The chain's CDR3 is CAWSTASGNTIYF. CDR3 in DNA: TGTGCCTGGAGTACGGCCTCTGGAAACACCATATATTTT.

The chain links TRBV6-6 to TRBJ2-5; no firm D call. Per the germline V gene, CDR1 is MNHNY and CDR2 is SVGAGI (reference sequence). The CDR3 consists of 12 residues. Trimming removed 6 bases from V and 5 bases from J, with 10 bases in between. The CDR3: CASSPQRETQYF. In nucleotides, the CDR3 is TGTGCCAGCAGCCCCCAGAGGGAGACCCAGTACTTC.

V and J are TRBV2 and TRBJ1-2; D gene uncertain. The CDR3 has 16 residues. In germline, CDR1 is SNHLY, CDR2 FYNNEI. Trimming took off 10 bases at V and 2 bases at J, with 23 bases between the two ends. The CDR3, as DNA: TGTGCCAACCAAGGTGGAGCCACAGCAACCAACTATGGCTACACCTTC. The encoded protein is CANQGGATATNYGYTF.

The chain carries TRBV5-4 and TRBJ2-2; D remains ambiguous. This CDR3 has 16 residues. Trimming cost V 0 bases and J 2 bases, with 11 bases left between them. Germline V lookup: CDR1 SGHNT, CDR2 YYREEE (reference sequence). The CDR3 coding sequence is TGTGCCAGCAGCTTGGATTCACACCGAAACACCGGGGAGCTGTTTTTT. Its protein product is CASSLDSHRNTGELFF.

This CDR3 reads CASTRGQDGYTF. For the CDR3, the DNA is TGTGCCAGCACCCGGGGACAAGATGGCTACACCTTC. The chain uses TRBV6-5 and TRBJ1-2; tentative D call: TRBD1 (6 bases). The V gene lost 7 bases and the J gene lost 6 bases, with 12 bases spanning the gap. Germline V gives CDR1 MNHEY, CDR2 SVGAGI. The CDR3 totals 12 residues.

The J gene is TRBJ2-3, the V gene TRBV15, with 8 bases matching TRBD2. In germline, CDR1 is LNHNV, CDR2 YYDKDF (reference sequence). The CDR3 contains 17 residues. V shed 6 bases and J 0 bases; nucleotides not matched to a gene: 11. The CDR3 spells CATRTLRASGSTDTQYF. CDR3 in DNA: TGTGCCACCAGGACCCTCAGGGCTAGCGGGAGCACAGATACGCAGTATTTT.

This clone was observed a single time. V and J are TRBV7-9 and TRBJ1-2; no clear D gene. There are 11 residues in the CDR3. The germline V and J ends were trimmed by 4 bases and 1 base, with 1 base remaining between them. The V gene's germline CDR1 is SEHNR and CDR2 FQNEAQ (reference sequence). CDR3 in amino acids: CASSYNYGYTF. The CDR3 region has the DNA TGTGCCAGCAGCTATAACTATGGCTACACCTTC.

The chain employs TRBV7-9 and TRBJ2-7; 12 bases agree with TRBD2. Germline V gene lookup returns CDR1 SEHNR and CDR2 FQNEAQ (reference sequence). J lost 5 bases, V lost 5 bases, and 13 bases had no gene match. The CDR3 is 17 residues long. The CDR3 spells CASSRTSGTTYADEQYF. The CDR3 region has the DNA TGTGCCAGCAGCCGGACTAGCGGGACGACCTACGCGGACGAGCAGTACTTC.

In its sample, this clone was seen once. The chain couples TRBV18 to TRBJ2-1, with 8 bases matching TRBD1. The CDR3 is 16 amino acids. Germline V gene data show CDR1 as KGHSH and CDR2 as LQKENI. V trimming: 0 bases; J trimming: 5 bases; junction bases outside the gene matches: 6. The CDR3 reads CASSPPDRGEHNEQFF. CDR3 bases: TGTGCCAGCTCACCACCTGACAGGGGCGAACACAATGAGCAGTTCTTC.

CDR3 nucleotides: TGTGCCAGCAGCCTAGGGACAGGGTTAGGGAACTATGGCTACACCTTC. Residues: CASSLGTGLGNYGYTF. The chain recombines TRBV7-2 with TRBJ1-2; 9 bases line up with TRBD1. The CDR3 spans 16 residues. Per the germline V gene, CDR1 is SGHTA and CDR2 is FQGNSA. V gave up 5 bases and J gave up 2 bases; unmatched junction bases: 9.

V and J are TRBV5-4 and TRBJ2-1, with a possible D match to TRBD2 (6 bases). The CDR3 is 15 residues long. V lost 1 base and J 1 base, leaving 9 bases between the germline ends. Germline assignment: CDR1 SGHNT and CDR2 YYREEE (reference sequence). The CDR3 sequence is CASSLSGGSYNEQFF. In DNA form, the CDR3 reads TGTGCCAGCAGCTTGTCCGGGGGTTCCTACAATGAGCAGTTCTTC.

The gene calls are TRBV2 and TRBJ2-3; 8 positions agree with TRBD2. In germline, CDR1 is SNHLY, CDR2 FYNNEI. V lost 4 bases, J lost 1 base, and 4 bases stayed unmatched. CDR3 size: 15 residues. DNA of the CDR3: TGTGCCAGCAGTGTCGTACTAGCGGGCACAGATACGCAGTATTTT. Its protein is CASSVVLAGTDTQYF.

The CDR3 region is CASSGGTSGSYNEQFF. The CDR3 DNA sequence: TGTGCCAGCAGTGGCGGGACTAGCGGGAGCTACAATGAGCAGTTCTTC. The chain has TRBV6-1 and TRBJ2-1, with 14 positions matching TRBD2. The V and J ends lost 4 bases and 3 bases, in that order; junction bases with no gene match: 2. This CDR3 is built from 16 residues. The germline V gene encodes CDR1 MNHNS and CDR2 SASEGT.

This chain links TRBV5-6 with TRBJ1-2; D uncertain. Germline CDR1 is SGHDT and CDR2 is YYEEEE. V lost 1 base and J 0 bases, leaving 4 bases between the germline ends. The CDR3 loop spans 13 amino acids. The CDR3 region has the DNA TGTGCCAGCAGCTTGAGGGCTAACTATGGCTACACCTTC. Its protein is CASSLRANYGYTF.

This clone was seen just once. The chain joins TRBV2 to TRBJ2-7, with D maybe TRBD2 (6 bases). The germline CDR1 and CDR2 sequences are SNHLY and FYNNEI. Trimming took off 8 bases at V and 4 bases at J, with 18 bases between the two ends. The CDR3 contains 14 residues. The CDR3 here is CASRGTLGLYEQYF. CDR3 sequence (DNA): TGTGCCAGCCGCGGGACTCTTGGCTTATACGAGCAGTACTTC.

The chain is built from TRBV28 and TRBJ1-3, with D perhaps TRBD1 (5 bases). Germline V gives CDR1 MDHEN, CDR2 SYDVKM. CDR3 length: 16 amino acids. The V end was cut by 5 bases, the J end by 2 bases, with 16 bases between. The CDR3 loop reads CASSPPPGQTGNTIYF. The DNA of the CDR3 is TGTGCCAGCAGTCCCCCTCCTGGACAAACTGGAAACACCATATATTTT.

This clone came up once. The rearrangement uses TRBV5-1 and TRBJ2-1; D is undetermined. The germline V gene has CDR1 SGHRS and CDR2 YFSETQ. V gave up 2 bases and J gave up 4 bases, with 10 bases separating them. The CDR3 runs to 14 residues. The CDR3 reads CASSFRARYNEQFF. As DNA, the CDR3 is TGCGCCAGCAGCTTCAGAGCGCGTTACAATGAGCAGTTCTTC.

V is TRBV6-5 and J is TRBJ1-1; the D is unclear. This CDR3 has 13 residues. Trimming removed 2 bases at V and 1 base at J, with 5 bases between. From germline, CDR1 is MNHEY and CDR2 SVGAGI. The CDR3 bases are TGTGCCAGCAGTTACGGCTGGAACACTGAAGCTTTCTTT. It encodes CASSYGWNTEAFF.